The 12 T cell receptor beta chains given below trace back to one sample, sequenced in a study of blood T cells in healthy people across ages (dated by TCRdb to 2015 to 2017). To prepare the library, 5' RACE was applied. TCRdb lists the instrument as Illumina HiSeq 2500. A second PCR of roughly 7 to 11 cycles was run with a J-beta primer mix and a sample-barcoded 5' primer. The public reads were reanalyzed by TCRdb: fastp trimming at Q25, MiXCR alignment, in-frame beta chains only. Every CDR3 protein is listed once, alongside the most common genes and DNA of its rows. This sample gives about 590,000 distinct CDR3 sequences in total; roughly 30% of them show up just once. The ten largest make up approximately 15% of the sample. Input material: blood. Every receptor here comes from an elderly woman in good health.

Of note for this clonotype: One base away lies a much larger clone, so this may be a sequencing read error. V is TRBV14 and J is TRBJ2-1; D call uncertain. The CDR3 contains 13 residues. Germline lookup yields CDR1 SGHDN and CDR2 FVKESK. The CDR3 spells CASSRNLVNERFF. DNA for the CDR3: TGTGCCAGCAGCCGGAACCTGGTGAATGAGCGGTTCTTC.

The CDR3 loop reads CAIGAEQETQYF. CDR3 coding DNA: TGTGCCATAGGGGCAGAACAAGAGACCCAGTACTTC. This sequence joins TRBV10-3 and TRBJ2-5, with D possibly being TRBD1 (5 bases). This CDR3 is built from 12 residues. V was shortened by 9 bases and J by 2 bases, with 10 bases between the two germline ends. The germline V gene has CDR1 ENHRY and CDR2 SYGVKD.

The V and J genes are TRBV14 and TRBJ1-1; unclear D gene. V dropped 5 bases and J dropped 4 bases, with 17 bases sitting between them. Germline V lookup: CDR1 SGHDN, CDR2 FVKESK. CDR3 length equals 15 residues. CDR3 sequence: CASSNRQPEATEAFF. Here the CDR3 DNA reads TGTGCCAGCAGCAACCGGCAGCCCGAGGCCACTGAAGCTTTCTTT. The full variable domain, in which reference TRBV14 and TRBJ1-1 provide the parts outside the CDR3, is EAGVTQFPSHSVIEKGQTVTLRCDPISGHDNLYWYRRVMGKEIKFLLHFVKESKQDESGMPNNRFLAERTGGTYSTLKVQPAELEDSGVYFCASSNRQPEATEAFFGQGTRLTVV.

At least ten counts were recorded for this clonotype. A much larger clone lies one base from this, so it may be a read error. The chain recombines TRBV20-1 with TRBJ2-5; D not certain. The V gene's germline CDR1 is DFQATT and CDR2 SNEGSKA (reference sequence). The length of the CDR3 is 12 residues. V lost 5 bases and J lost 11, with 18 bases in between. The CDR3 sequence: CSAEPQVHEQYF. For the CDR3, the DNA is TGCAGTGCTGAACCCCAGGTTCATGAGCAGTACTTC.

This clonotype was detected only once. V and J are TRBV30 and TRBJ1-2; 7 bases agree with TRBD1. The CDR3 has 16 residues. The junction had 13 bases not matched to a gene; V was cut back by 4 bases and J by 2 bases. Germline-derived CDR1 and CDR2 are GTSNPN and SVGIG (reference sequence). CDR3: CAWTEGGRGLNYGYTF. The CDR3 region has the DNA TGTGCCTGGACCGAGGGGGGCAGGGGGTTAAACTATGGCTACACCTTC.

The chain links TRBV2 to TRBJ2-2, with D unresolved. CDR3 size: 15 residues. The germline V gene has CDR1 SNHLY and CDR2 FYNNEI. Trimming left V 7 bases short and J 0 bases short, with 12 bases between. The CDR3 DNA follows: TGTGCCAGCACGGAAAGGCTCTCGAACACCGGGGAGCTGTTTTTT. Translation gives CASTERLSNTGELFF.

The chain employs TRBV20-1 and TRBJ1-6; the D gene is possibly TRBD1 (6 bases). The CDR3 is made up of 15 amino acids. Germline CDR1 is DFQATT and CDR2 is SNEGSKA (reference sequence). V lost 0 bases to trimming and J lost 9 bases, with 15 bases between them. The CDR3 protein is CSARDREGEISPLHF. In DNA form, the CDR3 reads TGCAGTGCTAGAGATAGGGAGGGGGAGATTTCACCCCTCCACTTT.

This clonotype has ten or more counts. The gene calls are TRBV7-9 and TRBJ1-2; no clear D gene. The length of the CDR3 is 13 residues. The ends were cut back, 1 base at V and 5 bases at J, with 8 bases in the middle. Germline loops: CDR1 SEHNR, CDR2 FQNEAQ (reference sequence). In DNA form, the CDR3 reads TGTGCCAGCAGCTTAGGGACCTTATATGGCTACACCTTC. Its protein is CASSLGTLYGYTF.

The table lists this clonotype with many counts. The genes are TRBV12-3 or TRBV12-4 and TRBJ1-5; D may be TRBD1 (5 bases). V gave up 6 bases and J gave up 6 bases, with 12 bases separating them. This CDR3 comprises 13 residues. This CDR3 is CASRRGYAQPQHF. CDR3 nucleotide sequence: TGTGCCAGCAGGAGGGGTTACGCTCAGCCCCAGCATTTT.

This clonotype was observed at least ten times. This chain uses TRBV6-2 or TRBV6-3 with TRBJ2-3; 11 bases line up with TRBD2. The length of the CDR3 is 18 residues. V lost 7 bases, J lost 1 base, and 13 bases stayed unmatched. CDR1 is MNHEY and CDR2 is SVGEGT in the germline V gene. The chain's CDR3 is CASTPWVAGGPGTDTQYF. The CDR3 nucleotides read TGTGCCAGCACCCCCTGGGTAGCGGGGGGGCCGGGCACAGATACGCAGTATTTT.

The rearrangement uses TRBV7-9 and TRBJ2-3, with TRBD2 matching over 7 bases. The J segment lost 6 bases and the V segment lost 5 bases, leaving 14 bases of the junction unmatched. The CDR3 covers 16 residues. CDR1 SEHNR and CDR2 FQNEAQ come from the germline V gene (reference sequence). CDR3 DNA sequence: TGTGCCAGCAGCCTTCGGGAGGACCAGCAGTCGGATACGCAGTATTTT. This gives the protein CASSLREDQQSDTQYF.

About this clonotype: This clone may be a read error of a much larger clone one base away. The chain recombines TRBV12-3 or TRBV12-4 with TRBJ2-7, with D maybe TRBD2 (5 bases). The CDR3 totals 13 residues. The CDR3 sequence is CAGSLARAYEQYF. DNA of the CDR3: TGTGCCGGCAGTTTAGCGAGAGCCTACGAGCAGTACTTC.